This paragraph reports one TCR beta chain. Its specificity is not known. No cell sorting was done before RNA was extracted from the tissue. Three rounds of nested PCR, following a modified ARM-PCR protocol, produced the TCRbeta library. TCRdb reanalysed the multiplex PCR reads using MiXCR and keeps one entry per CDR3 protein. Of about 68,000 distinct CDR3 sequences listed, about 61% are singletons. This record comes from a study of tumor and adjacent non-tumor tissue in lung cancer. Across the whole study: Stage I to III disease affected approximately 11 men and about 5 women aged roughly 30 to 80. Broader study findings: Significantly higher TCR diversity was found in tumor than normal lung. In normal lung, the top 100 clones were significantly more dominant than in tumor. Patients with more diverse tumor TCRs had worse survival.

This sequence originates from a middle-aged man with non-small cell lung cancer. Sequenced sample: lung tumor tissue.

CDR3 residues: CASSSRKWPSDNEQFF. CDR3 bases: TGTGCCAGCAGCTCGAGGAAGTGGCCAAGTGACAATGAGCAGTTCTTC. The rearrangement links TRBV27 to TRBJ2-1, with D unresolved. The CDR3 extends over 16 amino acids. V lost 6 bases, J lost 5 bases, and 20 bases lay in between. Germline lookup yields CDR1 MNHEY and CDR2 SMNVEV (reference sequence).